What follows describes a single T cell receptor beta chain. Its specificity is unknown. This record belongs to a study of vaccination and CD4 T cells after COVID-19. Background on the study: Post-COVID samples had a sampling time that fell a median around 93 days after diagnosis (range 35 to 161). The authors used overlapping spike peptides from SARS-CoV-2, HCoV-NL63, HCoV-OC43 and HCoV-229E to stimulate cells. Each control culture was treated with a CEFX pool, an HIV-1 Nef pool, or no peptide.

The Oncomine TCR Beta short-read assay was applied to DNA of cultured CD4+ T cells. It was cultured CD4+ T cells from which genomic DNA was extracted. From the PCR reads, TCRdb called clonotypes with MiXCR, one entry per CDR3 protein. The sample shows some 9,100 distinct CDR3 sequences, under 35% of them seen only once. In germline, CDR1 is LNHDA, CDR2 SQIVND (reference sequence). The CDR3 has 14 residues. Losses at the gene ends were 5 bases for V and 5 bases for J; bases not matched to a gene: 7. As for treatment: approximately nine-day PBMC culture with coronavirus spike peptide pools or control peptides (ViraFEST assay). Researchers collected the unexposed donor's CD4+ T cells before the COVID-19 pandemic (2011-2018).

The source material was CD4+ T cells from blood, cultured in vitro. V and J are TRBV19 and TRBJ2-3; 7 positions agree with TRBD2. The clonotype comes from a human donor in good health. The CDR3 DNA sequence: TGTGCCAGTAGTCCCCCCGGGGGGAAAGATACGCAGTATTTT. Protein product: CASSPPGGKDTQYF. Drawing the rest from reference TRBV19 and TRBJ2-3, the complete variable domain is DGGITQSPKYLFRKEGQNVTLSCEQNLNHDAMYWYRQDPGQGLRLIYYSQIVNDFQKGDIAEGYSVSREKKESFPLTVTSAQKNPTAFYLCASSPPGGKDTQYFGPGTRLTVL.